This is a list of T cell receptor beta chains from one sample in a study of T cell changes during pregnancy in multiple sclerosis. This table comes from immunoSEQ multiplex PCR, and its TCRdb copy is limited to in-frame clones, with some not included. The sample lists about 36,000 clones, more than 85% occurring once. The sample was CD4+ T cells from peripheral blood mononuclear cells, taken in the third trimester of pregnancy. All receptors derive from a female donor in good health, enrolled as a control in a pregnancy study. Both conserved end residues are part of each CDR3. The D gene is left open where the match is weak. Clone sizes are given selectively: once, few, many, or a class where the clone is expanded.

clone_size: NA
v_call: TRBV7-2
j_call: TRBJ2-3
d_call: TRBD2
cdr3_aa: CASSVLAGGGDTQYF
cdr3_nt: TGTGCCAGCAGCGTACTAGCGGGGGGGGGAGATACGCAGTATTTT

clone_size: NA
v_call: TRBV5-6
j_call: TRBJ1-5
d_call: TRBD1
cdr3_aa: CASSSDRGGQPQHF
cdr3_nt: TGTGCCAGCAGCTCGGACAGGGGCGGCCAGCCCCAGCATTTT

clone_size: NA
v_call: TRBV6-4
j_call: TRBJ1-2
d_call: NA
cdr3_aa: CASSAGDKNYGYTF
cdr3_nt: TGTGCCAGCAGTGCCGGGGACAAGAACTATGGCTACACCTTC

clone_size: NA
v_call: TRBV29-1
j_call: TRBJ2-6
d_call: TRBD2
cdr3_aa: CSVGGGSGANVLTF
cdr3_nt: TGCAGCGTTGGGGGGGGGTCTGGGGCCAACGTCCTGACTTTC

clone_size: NA
v_call: TRBV7-2
j_call: TRBJ1-3
d_call: NA
cdr3_aa: CASSPSQGNTIYF
cdr3_nt: TGTGCCAGCAGCCCTTCGCAGGGAAACACCATATATTTT

clone_size: NA
v_call: TRBV7-2
j_call: TRBJ2-3
d_call: TRBD2
cdr3_aa: CASSPPGWGGADTQYF
cdr3_nt: TGTGCCAGCAGTCCCCCAGGGTGGGGGGGGGCAGATACGCAGTATTTT

clone_size: NA
v_call: TRBV18
j_call: TRBJ1-1
d_call: NA
cdr3_aa: CASSPSISPRGYDTEAFF
cdr3_nt: TGTGCCAGCTCACCATCGATCTCCCCCAGGGGTTATGACACTGAAGCTTTCTTT

clone_size: NA
v_call: TRBV6-6
j_call: TRBJ2-7
d_call: NA
cdr3_aa: CASSNRRQAAYEQYF
cdr3_nt: TGTGCCAGCAGTAACCGGCGACAGGCCGCCTACGAGCAGTACTTC

clone_size: NA
v_call: TRBV14
j_call: TRBJ2-5
d_call: NA
cdr3_aa: CASSQDRQGGSQETQYF
cdr3_nt: TGTGCCAGCAGCCAAGATAGGCAGGGGGGAAGTCAAGAGACCCAGTACTTC

clone_size: NA
v_call: TRBV7-2
j_call: TRBJ2-3
d_call: NA
cdr3_aa: CASSFEPSTDTQYF
cdr3_nt: TGTGCCAGCAGCTTTGAGCCAAGCACAGATACGCAGTATTTT

clone_size: once
v_call: TRBV5-1
j_call: TRBJ1-4
d_call: TRBD1
cdr3_aa: CASSLGQGNEKLFF
cdr3_nt: TGCGCCAGCAGCTTGGGACAGGGGAATGAAAAACTGTTTTTT

clone_size: NA
v_call: TRBV6-5
j_call: TRBJ2-5
d_call: TRBD1
cdr3_aa: CASSRDRETQYF
cdr3_nt: TGTGCCAGCAGCCGGGACAGAGAGACCCAGTACTTC

clone_size: NA
v_call: TRBV5-6
j_call: TRBJ1-1
d_call: NA
cdr3_aa: CASSVGGLSNTEAFF
cdr3_nt: TGTGCCAGCAGCGTTGGAGGACTGTCGAACACTGAAGCTTTCTTT